This section outlines one T cell receptor (beta chain) sequence together with its context. These data come from a study of T cell responses to AZD1222 COVID-19 vaccine. The CDR3 is made up of 16 amino acids. CDR1 and CDR2 (germline): SGHTS, YDEGEE. Trimming stripped 3 bases from V and 0 bases from J, with 12 bases between. Some clones are missing from TCRdb's copy, which holds only in-frame ones; the method was immunoSEQ multiplex PCR. The data contain tens of thousands of clones, 70% to 90% of them singletons. Source: peripheral blood, taken on day 0 of AZD1222 vaccination. The TCR originated in an adult in good health. This chain uses TRBV5-8 with TRBJ2-2; no clear D gene. CDR3 sequence reads: CASSSTITANTGELFF. CDR3 sequence (DNA): TGTGCCAGCAGCTCCACCATTACAGCGAACACCGGGGAGCTGTTTTTT. The full variable domain, rest sourced from reference TRBV5-8 and TRBJ2-2, is EAGVTQSPTHLIKTRGQQATLRCSPISGHTSVYWYQQALGLGLQFLLWYDEGEERNRGNFPPRFSGRQFPNYSSELNVNALELEDSALYLCASSSTITANTGELFFGEGSRLTVL.